The present T cell receptor beta chain was sequenced within a study of blood T cell repertoires in COVID-19. Original methodology: Estimated nucleated cell counts came from reference gene primer amplification. The table came from immunoSEQ multiplex PCR; TCRdb's copy has only in-frame clones and leaves some out. V and J calls and clone size come straight from that table; D and trimming were deduced from the DNA. Among some 330,000 clones listed, approximately 87% were seen once. V was trimmed by 3 bases and J by 5 bases, leaving 13 bases between them. Germline-derived CDR1 and CDR2 are LNHDA and SQIVND (reference sequence). The length of the CDR3 is 14 residues.

The specimen sequenced was PBMCs or T cells enriched from blood (not recorded which). This TCR derives from a man aged 35-49 years in a cohort exposed to, infected with or recovered from COVID-19 (not recorded which). V is TRBV19 and J is TRBJ1-2; maybe TRBD1 (6 bases). The DNA of the CDR3 is TGTGCCAGTAGTATCCAGGGGCAGAGGTATGGCTACACCTTC. Translating gives CASSIQGQRYGYTF.